The 13 T cell receptor beta chains reported below all come from one sample, sequenced in a study of blood T cell repertoires in COVID-19. Using immunoSEQ multiplex PCR, the repertoire was profiled, and TCRdb retains in-frame clones only, with some absent. This table holds a few hundred thousand clones, 87% found once. The sample comprised peripheral blood. The receptor source for this set is a woman between 18 and 30 years old who had recovered from COVID-19.

V gene TRBV9 combines with J gene TRBJ2-1; 7 bases are a match to TRBD1. This CDR3 is 15 amino acids long. Germline CDR1 and CDR2: SGDLS and YYNGEE. With V trimmed by 4 bases and J by 2 bases, 6 bases remained unmatched. The CDR3 DNA reads TGTGCCAGCAGCCCAGGGGGAACAGCCTACAATGAGCAGTTCTTC. Amino acid sequence: CASSPGGTAYNEQFF.

This clone was counted a few times. The genes are TRBV24-1 and TRBJ1-1; tentatively, D is TRBD1 (6 bases). The CDR3 contains 14 residues. Germline loops: CDR1 KGHDR, CDR2 SFDVKD. Trimming took off 12 bases at V and 0 bases at J, with 16 bases between the two ends. As DNA, the CDR3 is TGTGCCGCCCGCCCAGCAGGGGTGAACACTGAAGCTTTCTTT. This encodes CAARPAGVNTEAFF.

The chain employs TRBV6-2 or TRBV6-3 and TRBJ2-3; 8 bases align to TRBD2. V gave up 3 bases and J gave up 4 bases; unmatched junction bases: 6. Per germline, CDR1 MNHEY and CDR2 SVGEGT. This CDR3 spans 15 amino acids. The CDR3 DNA is TGTGCCAGCAGTTATTCAGCGGGAGAGGCAGATACGCAGTATTTT. Its protein is CASSYSAGEADTQYF.

The chain carries TRBV7-9 and TRBJ2-2; D possibly corresponds to TRBD2 (5 bases). CDR1 is SEHNR and CDR2 is FQNEAQ in the germline V gene (reference sequence). The CDR3 loop spans 15 amino acids. Trimming cost V 3 bases and J 0 bases, with 8 bases left between them. CDR3 in amino acids: CASSLRAPNTGELFF. CDR3 coding DNA: TGTGCCAGCAGCTTGCGGGCCCCGAACACCGGGGAGCTGTTTTTT.

The chain joins TRBV29-1 to TRBJ2-7, with 12 bases matching TRBD2. The germline CDR1 and CDR2 sequences are SQVTM and ANQGSEA. Trimming at V came to 3 bases and at J to 2 bases, leaving 2 bases not matched to a gene. The CDR3 runs to 14 residues. The CDR3 is CSVETSGSTYEQYF. CDR3 bases: TGCAGCGTTGAGACTAGCGGGAGTACCTACGAGCAGTACTTC.

This chain uses TRBV3-1 (or the pseudogene TRBV3-2) with TRBJ2-7; no clear D gene. CDR1 LGHDT and CDR2 YNNKEL come from the germline V gene (reference sequence). The V gene lost 4 bases and the J gene lost 0 bases, with 10 bases spanning the gap. This CDR3 has 14 amino acids. The CDR3 nucleotides read TGTGCCAGCAGCCCCCGGTCTTACTCCTACGAGCAGTACTTC. Translated: CASSPRSYSYEQYF.

In the case of this clone: A read error may be the cause here, since a much bigger clone is one base away. The chain links TRBV12-3 or TRBV12-4 to TRBJ1-1; D not certain. The CDR3 is made up of 13 amino acids. V was clipped by 3 bases and J by 1 base, with 6 bases between them. DNA of the CDR3: TGTGCCAGCAGTTTTAGGAGGAACACTGAAGCTTTCTTT. It is translated as CASSFRRNTEAFF.

This clone was detected only once. V gene TRBV11-2 combines with J gene TRBJ1-3; D is unclear. Germline V gene data show CDR1 as SGHAT and CDR2 as FQNNGV. Trimming left V 1 base short and J 7 bases short, with 5 bases between. This CDR3 has 12 amino acids. CDR3 loop: CASSLVENTIYF. The CDR3 DNA sequence: TGTGCCAGCAGCTTAGTGGAGAACACCATATATTTT.

The chain combines TRBV14 with TRBJ2-5; D unresolved. The ends were cut back, 0 bases at V and 1 base at J, with 12 bases in the middle. The CDR3 contains 16 residues. Per the germline V gene, CDR1 is SGHDN and CDR2 is FVKESK. This CDR3 reads CASSQETRSLQETQYF. The CDR3 DNA is TGTGCCAGCAGCCAAGAGACCCGTAGCCTCCAAGAGACCCAGTACTTC.

V and J are TRBV6-5 and TRBJ1-2; tentatively, D is TRBD1 (6 bases). The CDR3 is 13 residues long. V shed 7 bases and J shed 5 bases, with 14 bases lying between them. Per the germline V gene, CDR1 is MNHEY and CDR2 is SVGAGI. Here the CDR3 reads CASTTRDIYGYTF. The CDR3 coding sequence is TGTGCCAGCACCACACGGGACATTTATGGCTACACCTTC.

This rearrangement joins TRBV6-1 to TRBJ2-7; 8 bases agree with TRBD1. V trimming: 4 bases; J trimming: 6 bases; junction bases outside the gene matches: 14. This CDR3 region has 16 residues. CDR1 and CDR2 (germline): MNHNS, SASEGT. Written as DNA, the CDR3 is TGTGCCAGCAGTGGCCTCCGACAGGGGCCCTACGCCGAGCAGTACTTC. It specifies CASSGLRQGPYAEQYF.

V is TRBV19 and J is TRBJ2-2; D uncertain. This CDR3 has 14 amino acids. Germline V lookup: CDR1 LNHDA, CDR2 SQIVND (reference sequence). V lost 6 bases, J lost 9 bases, and 17 bases lay in between. The CDR3 DNA sequence: TGTGCCAGTAGATCGGTAGCTTCTGACCGGGAGCTGTTTTTT. The encoded protein is CASRSVASDRELFF.

This chain connects TRBV12-3 or TRBV12-4 to TRBJ1-4; D is undetermined. The CDR3 spans 11 residues. V was cut by 7 bases and J by 8 bases, with 8 bases left in between. The CDR3 sequence: CASKVGEKLFF. As DNA, the CDR3 is TGTGCCAGCAAGGTCGGGGAAAAACTGTTTTTT.